Following are 16 T cell receptor beta chains from one sample sequenced in a study of blood T cell repertoires in COVID-19. Profiling relied on immunoSEQ multiplex PCR, and the TCRdb table lists in-frame clones only, not all of them. The table has 55,000 to 90,000 clones, roughly 84% seen once; the top ten hold just over 4.5%. The sample taken for sequencing was peripheral blood. These receptors all stem from an older woman with acute or convalescent COVID-19.

This clone was observed a handful of times. This chain uses TRBV10-3 with TRBJ2-2; D is possibly TRBD2 (6 bases). CDR1 and CDR2 from the germline V gene are ENHRY and SYGVKD. Trimming took off 3 bases at V and 1 base at J, with 15 bases between the two ends. The CDR3 has 17 residues. The CDR3 region is CAISDRSGPKNTGELFF. CDR3 DNA: TGTGCCATCAGTGATAGGAGCGGGCCGAAGAACACCGGGGAGCTGTTTTTT.

This chain uses TRBV7-3 with TRBJ2-1, with 9 positions matching TRBD2. CDR3 size: 14 residues. Germline CDR1 and CDR2: SGHTA and FQGTGA. After removal of 5 bases from V and 6 bases from J, the junction contained 5 bases not matched to a gene. The CDR3 reads CASSASGTRNEQFF. The CDR3 DNA sequence: TGTGCCAGCAGCGCTAGCGGGACGCGCAATGAGCAGTTCTTC.

This chain uses TRBV10-3 with TRBJ1-6; 8 bases align to TRBD1. V dropped 6 bases and J dropped 0; count of bases not matched to a gene: 10. The CDR3 consists of 18 residues. Germline CDR1 reads ENHRY; CDR2 reads SYGVKD. The CDR3: CAISPTGVMGSYNSPLHF. The CDR3 DNA sequence: TGTGCCATCAGCCCGACAGGGGTAATGGGCTCCTATAATTCACCCCTCCACTTT.

Turning to this clone: Different DNA sequences within this sample yield the same CDR3. J is TRBJ1-1 and V is TRBV7-9; no reliable D call. The CDR3 runs 12 residues. The V end lost 3 bases, the J end lost 3 bases, and 5 bases lay between the germline ends. CDR1 SEHNR and CDR2 FQNEAQ come from the germline V gene (reference sequence). As DNA, the CDR3 is TGTGCCAGCAGCTTGTCGGACACTGAAGCTTTCTTT. Amino acid sequence: CASSLSDTEAFF.

The rearrangement links TRBV6-1 to TRBJ1-1, with TRBD1 as a possible D gene (6 bases). The germline V gene encodes CDR1 MNHNS and CDR2 SASEGT. Trimming took off 4 bases at V and 1 base at J, with 19 bases between the two ends. CDR3 length: 17 residues. The DNA of the CDR3 is TGTGCCAGCAGTGCTGCTACAGGGTTCGGCGGGAACACTGAAGCTTTCTTT. Its protein is CASSAATGFGGNTEAFF.

The V call is TRBV7-2, the J call TRBJ2-7; D is ambiguous. The V gene lost 3 bases and the J gene lost 6 bases, with 15 bases spanning the gap. Germline CDR1 SGHTA, CDR2 FQGNSA. This CDR3 contains 14 residues. This CDR3 reads CASSFLVRGSEQYF. DNA of the CDR3: TGTGCCAGCAGCTTTCTAGTGAGAGGAAGCGAGCAGTACTTC.

This rearrangement joins TRBV3-1 (or the pseudogene TRBV3-2) to TRBJ1-6, with 10 nucleotides matching TRBD1. Trimming removed 6 bases from V and 6 bases from J; junction bases left unmatched: 5. The V gene's germline CDR1 is LGHDT and CDR2 YNNKEL (reference sequence). The CDR3 is 15 residues long. CDR3 sequence reads: CASSGRDRGNSPLHF. The CDR3 coding sequence is TGTGCCAGCAGTGGCAGGGACAGGGGTAATTCACCCCTCCACTTT.

This chain joins TRBV4-1 and TRBJ1-1; D is uncertain. Germline V gives CDR1 MGHRA, CDR2 YSYEKL. The length of the CDR3 is 14 residues. V was clipped by 1 base and J by 2 bases, with 8 bases between them. The CDR3 DNA follows: TGCGCCAGCAGCCAAGTAGAACCTAACACTGAAGCTTTCTTT. It encodes CASSQVEPNTEAFF.

The rearrangement links TRBV24-1 to TRBJ2-3, with a tentative D call TRBD2 (6 bases). Trimming shortened V by 4 bases and J by 6 bases, and 13 bases separated the two germline ends. Germline CDR1 KGHDR, CDR2 SFDVKD. This CDR3 comprises 14 residues. Here the CDR3 reads CATSDTGLSDTQYF. CDR3 in DNA: TGTGCCACCAGTGACACGGGACTTTCTGATACGCAGTATTTT.

This chain joins TRBV4-1 and TRBJ1-3; 8 nucleotides agree with TRBD1. The CDR3 totals 14 residues. V was clipped by 1 base and J by 4 bases; unmatched bases: 0. In germline, CDR1 is MGHRA, CDR2 YSYEKL. The CDR3 is CASSQGTGGNTIYF. DNA of the CDR3: TGCGCCAGCAGCCAAGGGACAGGGGGAAACACCATATATTTT.

The chain combines TRBV9 with TRBJ1-2; D perhaps matches TRBD1 (5 bases). The V gene's germline CDR1 is SGDLS and CDR2 YYNGEE. The CDR3 contains 15 residues. Trimming pared 0 bases from V and 2 bases from J, leaving 11 bases between. The CDR3 DNA is TGTGCCAGCAGCGTAGGAGTTGGGGCCAACTATGGCTACACCTTC. It encodes CASSVGVGANYGYTF.

The chain employs TRBV27 and TRBJ2-3; D remains ambiguous. Trimming stripped 3 bases from V and 2 bases from J, with 9 bases between. Germline lookup yields CDR1 MNHEY and CDR2 SMNVEV (reference sequence). This CDR3 comprises 14 residues. The CDR3 nucleotides are TGTGCCAGCAGTTTTTTGGTAGCCACAGATACGCAGTATTTT. This codes for CASSFLVATDTQYF.

This clone was found a few times. V is TRBV6-6 and J is TRBJ1-1; D call uncertain. CDR1 is MNHNY, CDR2 SVGAGI, per germline (reference sequence). Deletions cut 4 bases from V and 4 bases from J, with 10 bases between. The CDR3 covers 13 residues. CDR3 in amino acids: CASSFGPSTEAFF. Here the CDR3 DNA reads TGTGCCAGCAGTTTTGGGCCAAGCACTGAAGCTTTCTTT.

This clone was seen many times. The chain couples TRBV6-4 to TRBJ1-6; the D gene is possibly TRBD1 (6 bases). Germline V gene sequence: CDR1 MRHNA, CDR2 SNTAGT. V gave up 0 bases and J gave up 10 bases, with 13 bases separating them. The CDR3 length is 15 residues. The CDR3 sequence: CASSDSSLGGSPLHF. In DNA, the CDR3 is TGTGCCAGCAGTGACTCGAGTCTAGGGGGATCACCCCTCCACTTT.

This chain connects TRBV12-5 to TRBJ2-1, with D tentatively TRBD2 (7 bases). Germline V gene sequence: CDR1 LGHNT, CDR2 FRNRAP. CDR3 length: 13 residues. Trimming took 3 bases from V and 7 from J, leaving 10 bases between them. The CDR3 here is CASGLGGVNEQFF. CDR3 DNA sequence: TGTGCTAGTGGTTTAGGGGGGGTGAATGAGCAGTTCTTC. Using reference TRBV12-5 and TRBJ2-1 for the parts outside the CDR3, the full variable domain is DARVTQTPRHKVTEMGQEVTMRCQPILGHNTVFWYRQTMMQGLELLAYFRNRAPLDDSGMPKDRFSAEMPDATLATLKIQPSEPRDSAVYFCASGLGGVNEQFFGPGTRLTVL.

This clone was detected only once. The gene calls are TRBV10-3 and TRBJ2-7, with 13 bases aligning to TRBD2. V gave up 11 bases and J gave up 9 bases; unmatched junction bases: 10. Germline lookup yields CDR1 ENHRY and CDR2 SYGVKD. The CDR3 sequence is 13 residues long. The CDR3 coding sequence is TGTGCCTCGACCGGGACTAGCGGGGCCAGGCAGTACTTC. Translating it yields CASTGTSGARQYF.